Following are 3 T cell receptor beta chains from one sample sequenced in a study of OX40 agonist ivuxolimab in advanced cancers. The protocol was immunoSEQ multiplex PCR, while the TCRdb copy is restricted to in-frame clones and leaves out a portion. The repertoire holds 20,000 to 30,000 clones, with about 77% as singletons. Sequences were derived from CD4+ or CD8+ T cells sorted from blood, sampled in a trial of the OX40 agonist ivuxolimab. These receptors were obtained from an adult with an advanced solid tumor such as melanoma, head and neck, liver or kidney cancer.

The rearrangement uses TRBV28 and TRBJ1-1, with TRBD1 matching 7 bases. Looked up from germline, CDR1 is MDHEN and CDR2 is SYDVKM. The V segment lost 8 bases and the J segment 0 bases; nucleotides outside the gene matches: 3. The CDR3 consists of 13 residues. CDR3 coding DNA: TGTGCCAGCTCGACAGGGATGAACACTGAAGCTTTCTTT. Translation: CASSTGMNTEAFF.

This clone was seen only a few times. The V call is TRBV27, the J call TRBJ2-3, with D possibly being TRBD1 or TRBD2 (6 bases each). The V and J ends lost 2 bases and 2 bases respectively, with 14 bases between them. This CDR3 contains 16 residues. The germline V gene has CDR1 MNHEY and CDR2 SMNVEV (reference sequence). The CDR3 region has the DNA TGTGCCAGCAGTTTACAGGGGCCGGGGGTCACAGATACGCAGTATTTT. This translates into CASSLQGPGVTDTQYF.

This clone was seen only once. The V and J genes are TRBV5-1 and TRBJ2-7; no clear D gene. The CDR3 is 15 amino acids. Trimming stripped 4 bases from V and 6 bases from J, with 20 bases between. Germline values: CDR1 SGHRS, CDR2 YFSETQ. In DNA, the CDR3 is TGCGCCAGCAGCCCCTACGAAGGACCCGCCAGCGAGCAGTACTTC. It specifies CASSPYEGPASEQYF. The full variable domain, rest sourced from reference TRBV5-1 and TRBJ2-7, is KAGVTQTPRYLIKTRGQQVTLSCSPISGHRSVSWYQQTPGQGLQFLFEYFSETQRNKGNFPGRFSGRQFSNSRSEMNVSTLELGDSALYLCASSPYEGPASEQYFGPGTRLTVT.